The clone carrying this T cell receptor beta chain came up a few times. Its antigen is still unknown. This entry belongs to a study of blood T cells in healthy people across ages. The CDR3 has 15 amino acids. V dropped 1 base and J dropped 4; count of bases not matched to a gene: 3. Germline loops: CDR1 DFQATT, CDR2 SNEGSKA (reference sequence). General study findings and limits: The authors considered diversity estimates from one million T cells to be underestimates.

Next came a second PCR, run for about 6 to 12 cycles, which used a sample-barcoded 5' primer along with a J-beta primer mix. A tag from a template-switch adaptor with 12 random nucleotides marked each cDNA molecule. MiXCR, applied by TCRdb to the 5' RACE reads, yields one record per CDR3 protein. The sample yields under 800,000 distinct CDR3 sequences, 40% to 45% seen once. This TCR was recovered from a woman aged 55-69 years in good health. The material sequenced was blood. The chain carries TRBV20-1 and TRBJ2-1; 11 bases agree with TRBD2. As DNA, the CDR3 is TGCAGTGCTAGAGCCGGGACTAGCGGTTACAATGAGCAGTTCTTC. Translation: CSARAGTSGYNEQFF.